The text below deals with one T cell receptor beta chain. The sample is drawn from a study of shared clonotypes between healthy human individuals. Germline CDR1 MNHEY, CDR2 SMNVEV (reference sequence). The germline V and J ends were trimmed by 2 bases and 4 bases, with 8 bases remaining between them. CDR3 size: 13 residues. Every immunoSEQ plate was one replicate of a subset's evenly spread DNA. Generated by immunoSEQ multiplex PCR, the TCRdb table keeps only in-frame clones and is missing some. This sample has 650,000 to 750,000 clones; 55% to 75% occur once, and the top ten carry roughly 1.8%. The study separated CD4+ cells into CD45RA+ naive and CD45RA-negative memory subsets.

The TCR originated in a woman in her thirties in good health. Material for sequencing was memory CD4+ T cells sorted from blood. Subset here: CD45RA-negative fraction. The V gene is TRBV27, the J gene TRBJ1-2; weak D call: TRBD1 (5 bases). CDR3 nucleotides: TGTGCCAGCAGTTTACAGGGAACCTATGGCTACACCTTC. Protein sequence: CASSLQGTYGYTF.